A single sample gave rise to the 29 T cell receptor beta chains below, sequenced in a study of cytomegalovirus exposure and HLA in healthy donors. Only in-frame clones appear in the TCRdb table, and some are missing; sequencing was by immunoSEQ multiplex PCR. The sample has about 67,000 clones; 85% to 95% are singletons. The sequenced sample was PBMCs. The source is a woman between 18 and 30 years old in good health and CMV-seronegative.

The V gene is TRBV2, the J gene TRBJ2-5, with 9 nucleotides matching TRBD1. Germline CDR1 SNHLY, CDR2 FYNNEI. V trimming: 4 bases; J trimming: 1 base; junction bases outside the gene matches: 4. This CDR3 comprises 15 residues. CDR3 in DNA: TGTGCCAGCAGTGGGACAGGGGCGAGCCAAGAGACCCAGTACTTC. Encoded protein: CASSGTGASQETQYF.

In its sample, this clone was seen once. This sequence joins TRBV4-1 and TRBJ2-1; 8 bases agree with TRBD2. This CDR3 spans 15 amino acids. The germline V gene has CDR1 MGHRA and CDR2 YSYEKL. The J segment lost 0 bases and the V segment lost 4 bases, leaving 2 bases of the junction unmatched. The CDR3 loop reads CASSPSGSSYNEQFF. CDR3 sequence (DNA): TGCGCCAGCAGCCCCAGCGGGAGCTCCTACAATGAGCAGTTCTTC.

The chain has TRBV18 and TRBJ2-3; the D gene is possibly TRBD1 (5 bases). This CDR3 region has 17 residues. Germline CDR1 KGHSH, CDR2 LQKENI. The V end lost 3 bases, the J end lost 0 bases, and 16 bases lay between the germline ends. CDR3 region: CASSPNRRGRSTDTQYF. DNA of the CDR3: TGTGCCAGCTCACCTAATCGTAGGGGAAGGAGCACAGATACGCAGTATTTT.

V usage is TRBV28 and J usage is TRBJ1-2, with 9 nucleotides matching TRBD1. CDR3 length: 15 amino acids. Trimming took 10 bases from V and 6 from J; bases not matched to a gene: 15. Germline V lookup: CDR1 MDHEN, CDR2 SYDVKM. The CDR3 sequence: CATILGDRAWDGYTF. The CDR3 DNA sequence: TGTGCCACTATACTGGGGGACAGGGCATGGGATGGCTACACCTTC.

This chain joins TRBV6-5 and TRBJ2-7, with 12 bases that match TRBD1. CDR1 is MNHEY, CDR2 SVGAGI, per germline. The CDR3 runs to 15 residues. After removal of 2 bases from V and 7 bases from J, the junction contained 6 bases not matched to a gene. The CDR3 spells CASSYAGQGAWEQYF. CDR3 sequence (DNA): TGTGCCAGCAGTTACGCGGGACAGGGGGCATGGGAGCAGTACTTC.

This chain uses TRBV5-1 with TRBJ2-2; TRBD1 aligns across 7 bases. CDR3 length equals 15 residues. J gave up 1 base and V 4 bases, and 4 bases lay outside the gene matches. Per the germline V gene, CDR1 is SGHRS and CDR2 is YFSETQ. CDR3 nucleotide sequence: TGCGCCAGCAGCAACCGGACAGGGAACACCGGGGAGCTGTTTTTT. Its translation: CASSNRTGNTGELFF.

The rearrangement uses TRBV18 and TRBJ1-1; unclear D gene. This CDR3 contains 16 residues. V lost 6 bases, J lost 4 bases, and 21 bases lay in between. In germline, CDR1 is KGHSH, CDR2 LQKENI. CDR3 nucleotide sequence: TGTGCCAGCTCCCAAGCGTACAACCCGGGGATCACTGAAGCTTTCTTT. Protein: CASSQAYNPGITEAFF.

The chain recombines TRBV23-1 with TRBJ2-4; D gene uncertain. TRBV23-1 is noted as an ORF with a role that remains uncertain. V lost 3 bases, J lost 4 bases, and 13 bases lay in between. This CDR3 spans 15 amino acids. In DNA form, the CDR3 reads TGCGCCAGCAGTCACAGGTACATCGAAAAAAACATTCAGTACTTC. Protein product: CASSHRYIEKNIQYF.

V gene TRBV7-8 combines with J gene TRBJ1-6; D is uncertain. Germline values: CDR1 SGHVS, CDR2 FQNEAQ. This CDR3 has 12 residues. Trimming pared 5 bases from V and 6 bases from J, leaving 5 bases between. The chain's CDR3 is CASSLINSPLHF. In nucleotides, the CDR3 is TGTGCCAGCAGCCTTATTAATTCACCCCTCCACTTT. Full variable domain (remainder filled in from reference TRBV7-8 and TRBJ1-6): GAGVSQSPRYKVAKRGQDVALRCDPISGHVSLFWYQQALGQGPEFLTYFQNEAQLDKSGLPSDRFFAERPEGSVSTLKIQRTQQEDSAVYLCASSLINSPLHFGNGTRLTVT.

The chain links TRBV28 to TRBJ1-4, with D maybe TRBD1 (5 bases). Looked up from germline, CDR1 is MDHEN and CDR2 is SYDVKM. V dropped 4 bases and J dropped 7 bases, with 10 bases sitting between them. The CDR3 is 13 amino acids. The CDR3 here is CASSSGMGEKLFF. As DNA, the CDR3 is TGTGCCAGCAGTTCAGGGATGGGTGAAAAACTGTTTTTT.

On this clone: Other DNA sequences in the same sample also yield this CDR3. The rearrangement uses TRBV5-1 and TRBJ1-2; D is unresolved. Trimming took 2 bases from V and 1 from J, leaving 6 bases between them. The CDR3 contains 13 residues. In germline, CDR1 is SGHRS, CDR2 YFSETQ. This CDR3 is CASSLSSNYGYTF. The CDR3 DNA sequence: TGCGCCAGCAGCTTAAGTAGTAACTATGGCTACACCTTC.

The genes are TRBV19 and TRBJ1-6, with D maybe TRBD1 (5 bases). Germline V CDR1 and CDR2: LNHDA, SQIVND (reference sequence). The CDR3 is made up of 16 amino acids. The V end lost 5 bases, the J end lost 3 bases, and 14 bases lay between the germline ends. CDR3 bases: TGTGCCAGTAGTGTAAGGGGCAGTAGCTATAATTCACCCCTCCACTTT. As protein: CASSVRGSSYNSPLHF.

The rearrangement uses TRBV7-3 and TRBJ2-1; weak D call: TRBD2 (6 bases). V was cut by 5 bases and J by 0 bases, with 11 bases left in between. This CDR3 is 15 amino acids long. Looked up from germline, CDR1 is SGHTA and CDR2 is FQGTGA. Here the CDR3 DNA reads TGTGCCAGCAGCGTCGGACTAAGCTCCTACAATGAGCAGTTCTTC. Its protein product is CASSVGLSSYNEQFF.

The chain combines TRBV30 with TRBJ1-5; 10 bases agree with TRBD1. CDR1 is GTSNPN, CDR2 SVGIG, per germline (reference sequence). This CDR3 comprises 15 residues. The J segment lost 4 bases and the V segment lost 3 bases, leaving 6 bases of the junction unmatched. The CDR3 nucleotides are TGTGCCTGGAGCCAGACAGGGGGCGCGAATCAGCCCCAGCATTTT. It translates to CAWSQTGGANQPQHF.

For the CDR3, the DNA is TGTGCCAGCAGCCGAGAGGGGGGAAGCAAGCGGGGGGCCCAGTACTTC. Its translation is CASSREGGSKRGAQYF. The chain employs TRBV7-2 and TRBJ2-5, with TRBD2 matching over 9 bases. The CDR3 is 16 amino acids. The germline gives CDR1 SGHTA, CDR2 FQGNSA. The V gene end was trimmed by 5 bases and the J gene end by 9 bases; junction bases not matched to a gene: 16.

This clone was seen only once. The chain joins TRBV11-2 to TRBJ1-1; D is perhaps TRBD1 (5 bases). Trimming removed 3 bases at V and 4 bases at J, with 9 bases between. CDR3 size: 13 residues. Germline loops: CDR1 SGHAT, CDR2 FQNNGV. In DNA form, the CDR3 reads TGTGCCAGCAGCTTGGGGCCGGGCACTGAAGCTTTCTTT. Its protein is CASSLGPGTEAFF.

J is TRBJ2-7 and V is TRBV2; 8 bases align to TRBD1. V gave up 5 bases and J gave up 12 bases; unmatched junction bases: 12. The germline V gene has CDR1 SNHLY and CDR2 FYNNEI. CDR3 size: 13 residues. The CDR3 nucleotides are TGTGCCAGCAGTCTGGACAGGGAGGACCCACGGTACTTC. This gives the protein CASSLDREDPRYF.

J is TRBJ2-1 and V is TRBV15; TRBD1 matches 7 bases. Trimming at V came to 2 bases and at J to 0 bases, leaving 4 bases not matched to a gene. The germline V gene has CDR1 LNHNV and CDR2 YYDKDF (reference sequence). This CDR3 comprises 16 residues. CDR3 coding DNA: TGTGCCACCAGCAGAAGACAGGGCAGCTCCTACAATGAGCAGTTCTTC. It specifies CATSRRQGSSYNEQFF. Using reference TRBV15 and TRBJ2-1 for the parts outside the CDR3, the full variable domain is DAMVIQNPRYQVTQFGKPVTLSCSQTLNHNVMYWYQQKSSQAPKLLFHYYDKDFNNEADTPDNFQSRRPNTSFCFLDIRSPGLGDTAMYLCATSRRQGSSYNEQFFGPGTRLTVL.

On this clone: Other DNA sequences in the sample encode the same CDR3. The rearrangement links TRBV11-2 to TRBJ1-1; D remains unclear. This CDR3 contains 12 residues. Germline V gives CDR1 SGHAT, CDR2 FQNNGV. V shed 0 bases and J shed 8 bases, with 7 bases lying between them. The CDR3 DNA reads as TGTGCCAGCAGCTTAGATAGAGGAGAAGCTTTCTTT. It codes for CASSLDRGEAFF.

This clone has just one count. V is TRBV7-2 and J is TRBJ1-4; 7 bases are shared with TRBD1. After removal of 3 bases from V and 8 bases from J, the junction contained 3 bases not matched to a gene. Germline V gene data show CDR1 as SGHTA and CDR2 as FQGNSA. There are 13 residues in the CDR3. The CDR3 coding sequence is TGTGCCAGCAGCTTGGACAGGCGGGAAAAACTGTTTTTT. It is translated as CASSLDRREKLFF. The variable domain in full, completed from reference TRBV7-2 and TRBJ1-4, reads GAGVSQSPSNKVTEKGKDVELRCDPISGHTALYWYRQSLGQGLEFLIYFQGNSAPDKSGLPSDRFSAERTGGSVSTLTIQRTQQEDSAVYLCASSLDRREKLFFGSGTQLSVL.

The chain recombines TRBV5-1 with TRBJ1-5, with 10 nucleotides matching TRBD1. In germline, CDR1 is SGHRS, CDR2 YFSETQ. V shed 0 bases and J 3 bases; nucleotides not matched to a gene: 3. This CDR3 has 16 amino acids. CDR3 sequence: CASSLGGTGANQPQHF. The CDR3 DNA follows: TGCGCCAGCAGCTTGGGAGGGACAGGGGCCAATCAGCCCCAGCATTTT.

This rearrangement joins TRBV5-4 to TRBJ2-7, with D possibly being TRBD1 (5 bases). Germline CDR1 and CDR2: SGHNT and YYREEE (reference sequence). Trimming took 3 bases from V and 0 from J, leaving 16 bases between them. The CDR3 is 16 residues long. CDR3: CASSSTRHRSSYEQYF. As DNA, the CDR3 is TGTGCCAGCAGCTCCACACGACACAGGAGCTCCTACGAGCAGTACTTC. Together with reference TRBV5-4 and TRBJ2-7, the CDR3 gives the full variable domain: ETGVTQSPTHLIKTRGQQVTLRCSSQSGHNTVSWYQQALGQGPQFIFQYYREEENGRGNFPPRFSGLQFPNYSSELNVNALELDDSALYLCASSSTRHRSSYEQYFGPGTRLTVT.

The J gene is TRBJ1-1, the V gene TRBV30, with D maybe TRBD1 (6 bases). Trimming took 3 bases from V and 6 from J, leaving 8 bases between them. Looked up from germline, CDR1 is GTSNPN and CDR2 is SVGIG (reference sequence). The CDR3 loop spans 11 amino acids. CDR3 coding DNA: TGTGCCTGGAGAGGGGGGGCTGAAGCTTTCTTT. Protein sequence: CAWRGGAEAFF.

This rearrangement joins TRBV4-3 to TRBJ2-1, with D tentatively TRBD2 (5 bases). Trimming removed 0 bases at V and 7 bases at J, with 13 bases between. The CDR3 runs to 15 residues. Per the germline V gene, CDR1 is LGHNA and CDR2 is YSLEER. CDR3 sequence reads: CASSQDEGSGNEQFF. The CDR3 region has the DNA TGCGCCAGCAGCCAAGATGAGGGCTCAGGTAATGAGCAGTTCTTC.

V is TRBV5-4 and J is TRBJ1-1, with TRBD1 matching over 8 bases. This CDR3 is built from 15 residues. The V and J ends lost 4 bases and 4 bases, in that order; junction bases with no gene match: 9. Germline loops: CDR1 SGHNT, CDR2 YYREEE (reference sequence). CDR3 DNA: TGTGCCAGCAGCCCGCGACAGGGGTGGGGCACTGAAGCTTTCTTT. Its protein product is CASSPRQGWGTEAFF.

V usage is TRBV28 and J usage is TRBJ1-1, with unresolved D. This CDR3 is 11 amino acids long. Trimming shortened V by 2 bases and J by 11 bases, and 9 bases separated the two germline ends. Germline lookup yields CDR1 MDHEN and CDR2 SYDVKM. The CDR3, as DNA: TGTGCCAGCAGTTTAGGTGGGCCGGCTTTCTTT. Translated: CASSLGGPAFF.

The CDR3 DNA reads TGTGCCAGCAGCTCCTATGAGGCCTCCTATAATTCACCCCTCCACTTT. Residues: CASSSYEASYNSPLHF. V gene TRBV9 combines with J gene TRBJ1-6; D gene unclear. The CDR3 runs to 16 residues. V was pared by 4 bases and J by 0 bases, with 11 bases between. From germline, CDR1 is SGDLS and CDR2 YYNGEE.

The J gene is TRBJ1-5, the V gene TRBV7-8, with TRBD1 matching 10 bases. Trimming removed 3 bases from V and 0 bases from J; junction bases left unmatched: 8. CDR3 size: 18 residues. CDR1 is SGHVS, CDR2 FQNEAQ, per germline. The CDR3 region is CASSFRDRGSGSNQPQHF. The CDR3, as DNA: TGTGCCAGCAGCTTCCGGGACAGGGGATCTGGTAGCAATCAGCCCCAGCATTTT.

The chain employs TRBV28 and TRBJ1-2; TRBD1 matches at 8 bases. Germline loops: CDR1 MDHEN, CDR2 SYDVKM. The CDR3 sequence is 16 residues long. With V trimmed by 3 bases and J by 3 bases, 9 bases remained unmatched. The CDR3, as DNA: TGTGCCAGCAGTTTGGCTCAGGGGGCGTCACACTATGGCTACACCTTC. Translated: CASSLAQGASHYGYTF.